A selection of T cell receptor beta chains follows, all from one sample in a study of blood T cell repertoires in COVID-19. TCRdb's table, derived via immunoSEQ multiplex PCR, lists solely in-frame clones and lacks some. Among more than 150,000 clones, roughly 83% were seen once, and the ten largest hold under 3.5%. Sequenced input: peripheral blood. Receptor source: a woman aged 60-75 years with acute or convalescent COVID-19. Each CDR3 is given with its conserved first and last residue. D genes are given only for firm matches. Clone sizes are given selectively: once, few, many, or a class where the clone is expanded.

D gene | J gene | clone size | V gene | CDR3 DNA | CDR3 protein
TRBD1 | TRBJ1-1 | few | TRBV27 | TGTGCCAGCAGTCCGACGGGACAGAGAAACACTGAAGCTTTCTTT | CASSPTGQRNTEAFF
TRBD1 | TRBJ2-1 | - | TRBV5-1 | TGCGCCAGCAGCCCCCGGGACAGGGGGCTGAATGAGCAGTTCTTC | CASSPRDRGLNEQFF
TRBD1 | TRBJ1-2 | few | TRBV5-8 | TGTGCCAGCAGGCGGACAGGGAACTATGGCTACACCTTC | CASRRTGNYGYTF
- | TRBJ2-3 | - | TRBV12-5 | TGTGCTAGTGGTTTGCGTTCCGGCACAGATACGCAGTATTTT | CASGLRSGTDTQYF
- | TRBJ2-1 | - | TRBV5-5 | TGTGCCAGCAGCCCGGAACGTGTGGGCCCTACAAATGAGCAGTTCTTC | CASSPERVGPTNEQFF
- | TRBJ1-4 | - | TRBV30 | TGTGCCTGGAGTGTACGGGCAGGGAATGAAAAACTGTTTTTT | CAWSVRAGNEKLFF
- | TRBJ1-6 | - | TRBV19 | TGTGCCAGTAGTATGCAAGGAGGGGTCTCACCCCTCCACTTT | CASSMQGGVSPLHF
TRBD1 | TRBJ2-7 | - | TRBV3-1/TRBV3-2 | TGTGCCAGCAGCTTGGGACAGGGGGCCTACGAGCAGTACTTC | CASSLGQGAYEQYF
- | TRBJ2-2 | - | TRBV3-1/TRBV3-2 | TGTGCCAGCACCACCTTCGGAGGCGGGGAGCTGTTTTTT | CASTTFGGGELFF
TRBD1 | TRBJ1-4 | - | TRBV7-6 | TGTGCCAGCAGCTTAGGTCGATCAGGGGGCGCGTATGAAAAACTGTTTTTT | CASSLGRSGGAYEKLFF
- | TRBJ2-3 | - | TRBV6-5 | TGTGCCAGCACGGGGTTCACAGATACGCAGTATTTT | CASTGFTDTQYF
- | TRBJ1-1 | - | TRBV6-4 | TGTGCCAGCAGTGACTCGATCGCCAGCAGGGTTGAAGCTTTCTTT | CASSDSIASRVEAFF
- | TRBJ2-7 | - | TRBV20-1 | TGCAGTGCTAGTCGGACGGGGGAAGGGACCTACGAGCAGTACTTC | CSASRTGEGTYEQYF
TRBD1 | TRBJ2-5 | - | TRBV2 | TGTGCCAGCAGTGAGAGGACAGGCCAAGAGACCCAGTACTTC | CASSERTGQETQYF
TRBD1 | TRBJ1-5 | - | TRBV7-9 | TGTGCCAGCAGCCCCGGGACAGGGGGCTGGCAGCCCCAGCATTTT | CASSPGTGGWQPQHF
- | TRBJ2-7 | - | TRBV2 | TGTGCCAGCAGTGAAGGCCGGCAGGGACTCTACGAGCAGTACTTC | CASSEGRQGLYEQYF
- | TRBJ1-4 | - | TRBV5-1 | TGCGCCAGCAGCTTGGTTCCAGGGAATGAAAAACTGTTTTTT | CASSLVPGNEKLFF
- | TRBJ1-2 | - | TRBV27 | TGTGCCAGCAGTACTATTTTAGCGGGTGGCTACACCTTC | CASSTILAGGYTF
- | TRBJ1-1 | - | TRBV4-1 | TGCGCCAGCAGCCAAGGGGCACTCATGAACACTGAAGCTTTCTTT | CASSQGALMNTEAFF
- | TRBJ2-6 | - | TRBV25-1 | TGTGCCAGCAGCACAAACTCTGGGGCCAACGTCCTGACTTTC | CASSTNSGANVLTF
TRBD1 | TRBJ1-1 | - | TRBV27 | TGTGCCAGCAGTTTCCCAGGGGGCGCAGGCACTGAAGCTTTCTTT | CASSFPGGAGTEAFF
TRBD1 | TRBJ2-1 | - | TRBV5-1 | TGCGCCAGCAGCGTGACAGGGACGTCCTACAATGAGCAGTTCTTC | CASSVTGTSYNEQFF
- | TRBJ1-1 | few | TRBV4-3 | TGCGCCAGCAGCCAAGATGAACTCGGACAGTTTGAAGCTTTCTTT | CASSQDELGQFEAFF
TRBD1 | TRBJ2-7 | - | TRBV7-9 | TGTGCCAGCAGCACCGGACAGGCCCCCTACGAGCAGTACTTC | CASSTGQAPYEQYF
- | TRBJ2-2 | - | TRBV11-1 | TGTGCCAGCAGCTTAGGGGGAGGCACCGGGGAGCTGTTTTTT | CASSLGGGTGELFF
- | TRBJ1-2 | few | TRBV11-2 | TGTGCCAGCAGCTTAGAGAGGTTCCAGGGTCTGAATGGCTACACCTTC | CASSLERFQGLNGYTF
- | TRBJ2-2 | - | TRBV6-2/TRBV6-3 | TGTGCCAGCAGTTACGGCGAGGGGGAGACCGGGGAGCTGTTTTTT | CASSYGEGETGELFF
TRBD1 | TRBJ2-5 | - | TRBV7-2 | TGTGCCAGCAGCCCCGGACAGGGTCAAGAGACCCAGTACTTC | CASSPGQGQETQYF
- | TRBJ1-3 | - | TRBV3-1/TRBV3-2 | TGTGCCAGCAGCCAAGGATATGGGGGCCTCTCTGGAAACACCATATATTTT | CASSQGYGGLSGNTIYF
- | TRBJ1-4 | - | TRBV3-1/TRBV3-2 | TGTGCCAGCAGCCAGTACAGTTCAACTAATGAAAAACTGTTTTTT | CASSQYSSTNEKLFF
TRBD1 | TRBJ2-3 | - | TRBV4-2 | TGTGCCAGCAGCCAAGGGGGACAGGGGGGGAAAGATACGCAGTATTTT | CASSQGGQGGKDTQYF
TRBD2 | TRBJ2-3 | - | TRBV11-2 | TGTGCCAGCAGCTTAGGGCTAGCGGGGGGGAGCACAGATACGCAGTATTTT | CASSLGLAGGSTDTQYF
- | TRBJ2-6 | - | TRBV6-6 | TGTGCCAGCAGCGTCGGCCAGGCCTCTGGGGCCAACGTCCTGACTTTC | CASSVGQASGANVLTF
- | TRBJ1-2 | - | TRBV7-2 | TGTGCCAGCAGCTCGGTCCCAGAGGCTGGCTACACCTTC | CASSSVPEAGYTF
- | TRBJ1-4 | - | TRBV6-5 | TGTGCCAGCAGTTACCAAGGAAGTGGAGCTAATGAAAAACTGTTTTTT | CASSYQGSGANEKLFF
- | TRBJ1-2 | - | TRBV2 | TGTGCCAGCAGTGATCGCACAGGGCAAAGTGGCTACACCTTC | CASSDRTGQSGYTF
- | TRBJ1-2 | few | TRBV7-2 | TGTGCCAGCAGCCCTGACAGTAACTATGGCTACACCTTC | CASSPDSNYGYTF
- | TRBJ2-3 | few | TRBV5-8 | TGTGCCAGCAGCTTGGGGCTAGTCACAGATACGCAGTATTTT | CASSLGLVTDTQYF
TRBD1 | TRBJ2-1 | - | TRBV10-1 | TGCGCCAGCAGTGACCGGGACAGGGGGAGAAATGAGCAGTTCTTC | CASSDRDRGRNEQFF
TRBD2 | TRBJ2-3 | - | TRBV7-8 | TGTGCCAGCAGCTACAGGGGCAGGGAGGCGGGGGGGCCGACAGATACGCAGTATTTT | CASSYRGREAGGPTDTQYF
- | TRBJ1-3 | - | TRBV6-5 | TGTGCCAGCAGACAGGCGAGCTCTGGAAACACCATATATTTT | CASRQASSGNTIYF
- | TRBJ1-5 | - | TRBV10-3 | TGTGCCACTGGACTGGGGGGGGGCAATCAGCCCCAGCATTTT | CATGLGGGNQPQHF
- | TRBJ1-6 | - | TRBV5-1 | TGCGCCAGCGGATCGGAGGGGCTTGAGAATTCACCCCTCCACTTT | CASGSEGLENSPLHF
TRBD2 | TRBJ2-3 | - | TRBV9 | TGTGCCAGCAGCGTACTAGCGGGGTCCACAGATACGCAGTATTTT | CASSVLAGSTDTQYF
- | TRBJ1-2 | - | TRBV4-3 | TGCGCCAGCAGCCAAGAGATCGAGGGAGCTAACTATGGCTACACCTTC | CASSQEIEGANYGYTF
TRBD2 | TRBJ2-1 | - | TRBV7-6 | TGTGCCAGCAGCTCTTTTAGCGGGGGGTGGAATGAGCAGTTCTTC | CASSSFSGGWNEQFF
- | TRBJ1-2 | - | TRBV18 | TGTGCCAGCTCCCGCGGGACGGCTGGCTACACCTTC | CASSRGTAGYTF
- | TRBJ2-5 | - | TRBV7-9 | TGTGCCAGCAGCTTAGATAGCGGAGAGACCCAGTACTTC | CASSLDSGETQYF
- | TRBJ1-1 | - | TRBV2 | TGTGCCAGCAGGAGGGACAACGGGGACACTGAAGCTTTCTTT | CASRRDNGDTEAFF
TRBD1 | TRBJ1-5 | - | TRBV7-2 | TGTGCCAGCAGCGAACAGGGGTCTGCGGAGCCCCAGCATTTT | CASSEQGSAEPQHF
- | TRBJ1-2 | - | TRBV18 | TGTGCCAGCTCCGAAACGGACAGTAACTATGGCTACACCTTC | CASSETDSNYGYTF
- | TRBJ2-7 | few | TRBV7-2 | TGTGCCAGCGGTCGACAGGCCCACGAGCAGTACTTC | CASGRQAHEQYF
TRBD1 | TRBJ1-4 | - | TRBV3-1/TRBV3-2 | TGTGCCAGCAGCCCCGGGACAGGGAAGGGAAAACTGTTTTTT | CASSPGTGKGKLFF
- | TRBJ2-2 | - | TRBV28 | TGTGCCAGCAGTACCAGGAACACCGGGGAGCTGTTTTTT | CASSTRNTGELFF
TRBD2 | TRBJ2-7 | few | TRBV6-6 | TGTGCCAGCAGTTACCCCCTAGCGGGGGGGCTCTACGAGCAGTACTTC | CASSYPLAGGLYEQYF
TRBD2 | TRBJ2-5 | - | TRBV5-1 | TGCGCCAGCAGCTCCGGGACTAGCGTGGAGACCCAGTACTTC | CASSSGTSVETQYF
TRBD2 | TRBJ2-2 | - | TRBV7-6 | TGTGCCAGCAGCTATCGCGGGGGGGCGAACACCGGGGAGCTGTTTTTT | CASSYRGGANTGELFF
TRBD1 | TRBJ2-4 | once | TRBV28 | TGTGCCAGCAGTTTGGGGACAGGACTAGCCAAAAACATTCAGTACTTC | CASSLGTGLAKNIQYF
- | TRBJ1-5 | - | TRBV5-1 | TGCGCCAGCAGTCTGGAGGGGACCGATCAGCCCCAGCATTTT | CASSLEGTDQPQHF
- | TRBJ1-1 | - | TRBV5-6 | TGTGCCAGCAGCACAGGTCAGAACACTGAAGCTTTCTTT | CASSTGQNTEAFF